These 27 T cell receptor beta chains were all obtained from the same sample, sequenced in a study of cytomegalovirus exposure and HLA in healthy donors. Primers included in the PCR were 60 Vbeta and 13 Jbeta primers. The table came from immunoSEQ multiplex PCR; TCRdb's copy has only in-frame clones and leaves some out. The sample shows 150,000 to 200,000 clones, over 60% of them seen only once. The sample taken for sequencing was PBMCs. These receptors all stem from a man aged 50 or older in good health and CMV-seropositive.

The chain combines TRBV11-2 with TRBJ1-1; D perhaps matches TRBD1 (6 bases). The CDR3 sequence is 15 residues long. Trimming stripped 4 bases from V and 5 bases from J, with 17 bases between. From germline, CDR1 is SGHAT and CDR2 FQNNGV. The CDR3 reads CASSSQTGWGTEAFF. The CDR3 DNA reads as TGTGCCAGCAGCTCCCAGACAGGATGGGGGACTGAAGCTTTCTTT.

The chain couples TRBV11-1 to TRBJ2-6; weak D call: TRBD1 (6 bases). In germline, CDR1 is SGHAT, CDR2 FQDESV (reference sequence). The length of the CDR3 is 17 residues. V was trimmed by 1 base and J by 4 bases, leaving 14 bases between them. This chain's CDR3 is CASSLDYRAKGANVLTF. The CDR3 bases are TGTGCCAGCAGCTTAGATTACAGGGCCAAAGGGGCCAACGTCCTGACTTTC.

The chain couples TRBV6-1 to TRBJ2-7, with TRBD2 as a possible D gene (5 bases). From germline, CDR1 is MNHNS and CDR2 SASEGT. The CDR3 runs 14 residues. V lost 0 bases to trimming and J lost 2 bases, with 8 bases between them. In DNA form, the CDR3 reads TGTGCCAGCAGTGAAGCGAGGGCAACCTACGAGCAGTACGTC. This sequence encodes CASSEARATYEQYV.

The J gene is TRBJ2-1, the V gene TRBV7-2; D may be TRBD2 (7 bases). The germline gives CDR1 SGHTA, CDR2 FQGNSA. Trimming removed 8 bases from V and 4 bases from J, with 15 bases in between. This CDR3 has 14 residues. The CDR3 nucleotides are TGTGCCAGCGGCAAGGGGGGGCCTTACAATGAGCAGTTCTTC. This codes for CASGKGGPYNEQFF.

This clone was counted a few times. The chain couples TRBV9 to TRBJ1-1, with D possibly being TRBD1 (6 bases). V gave up 4 bases and J gave up 1 base, with 8 bases separating them. Germline assignment: CDR1 SGDLS and CDR2 YYNGEE. The CDR3 runs 13 residues. Here the CDR3 DNA reads TGTGCCAGCAGCTGGACAGAGAACACTGAAGCTTTCTTT. Amino acid sequence: CASSWTENTEAFF.

The chain recombines TRBV19 with TRBJ1-2; maybe TRBD1 (5 bases). The CDR3 runs to 13 residues. The germline V gene encodes CDR1 LNHDA and CDR2 SQIVND (reference sequence). The V gene lost 1 base and the J gene lost 5 bases, with 8 bases spanning the gap. The CDR3 region is CASSIVGAYGYTF. CDR3 sequence (DNA): TGTGCCAGTAGTATAGTAGGGGCTTATGGCTACACCTTC.

V gene TRBV7-8 combines with J gene TRBJ2-7; 7 bases are a match to TRBD1. V lost 5 bases to trimming and J lost 2 bases; unmatched junction nucleotides: 9. Germline assignment: CDR1 SGHVS and CDR2 FQNEAQ. This CDR3 comprises 15 residues. CDR3 in DNA: TGTGCCAGCAGCCCCAAAATGACAGGGACCTACGAGCAGTACGTC. Protein: CASSPKMTGTYEQYV.

Here the CDR3 reads CASSGGSGGSETQYF. The CDR3 region has the DNA TGTGCCAGCAGCGGGGGAAGCGGGGGGTCTGAGACCCAGTACTTC. The chain uses TRBV5-4 and TRBJ2-5; 9 bases align to TRBD2. From germline, CDR1 is SGHNT and CDR2 YYREEE (reference sequence). V dropped 4 bases and J dropped 5; count of bases not matched to a gene: 9. The CDR3 has 15 residues.

The count of this clone is one. V usage is TRBV7-9 and J usage is TRBJ1-5; the D gene is possibly TRBD1 (6 bases). V lost 5 bases, J lost 5 bases, and 25 bases lay in between. Germline V gene lookup returns CDR1 SEHNR and CDR2 FQNEAQ (reference sequence). CDR3 length: 18 amino acids. The CDR3 loop is CASSRGLVGRGFDQPQHF. The CDR3 bases are TGTGCCAGCAGCCGAGGCTTGGTAGGCAGGGGTTTTGATCAGCCCCAGCATTTT.

This clone appeared once. The chain links TRBV5-1 to TRBJ2-5; TRBD1 aligns across 7 bases. V lost 3 bases, J lost 11 bases, and 16 bases stayed unmatched. The CDR3 extends over 15 amino acids. CDR1 is SGHRS and CDR2 is YFSETQ in the germline V gene. CDR3 sequence reads: CASSSYRDSKPEQYF. The CDR3, as DNA: TGCGCCAGCAGCTCATACCGGGACAGCAAGCCTGAGCAGTACTTC. The whole variable domain, remainder taken from reference TRBV5-1 and TRBJ2-5, is KAGVTQTPRYLIKTRGQQVTLSCSPISGHRSVSWYQQTPGQGLQFLFEYFSETQRNKGNFPGRFSGRQFSNSRSEMNVSTLELGDSALYLCASSSYRDSKPEQYFGPGTRLLVL.

CDR3 nucleotides: TGTGCCACCAGCAGAGACCACGGCAGGGGTTACCAAGAGACCCAGTACTTC. Protein product: CATSRDHGRGYQETQYF. This sequence joins TRBV15 and TRBJ2-5, with TRBD1 as a possible D gene (6 bases). Germline V gene lookup returns CDR1 LNHNV and CDR2 YYDKDF (reference sequence). With 0 bases removed from V and 0 bases from J, the gap between germline ends came to 14 bases. The CDR3 extends over 17 amino acids.

This chain links TRBV11-2 with TRBJ2-7; 7 bases agree with TRBD2. The length of the CDR3 is 14 residues. The V and J ends lost 5 bases and 4 bases, in that order; junction bases with no gene match: 8. Germline lookup yields CDR1 SGHAT and CDR2 FQNNGV. The CDR3 region has the DNA TGTGCCAGCAGCCCCGGACTAGGAAGATACGAGCAGTACGTC. Its translation is CASSPGLGRYEQYV.

The CDR3 region is CASSFRRGSTDTQYF. The CDR3 coding sequence is TGTGCCAGCAGTTTTCGGCGGGGAAGCACAGATACGCAGTATTTT. The V call is TRBV28, the J call TRBJ2-3; perhaps TRBD2 as D (6 bases). The CDR3 covers 15 residues. V lost 3 bases to trimming and J lost 0 bases, with 10 bases between them. Germline assignment: CDR1 MDHEN and CDR2 SYDVKM. The full variable domain, rest sourced from reference TRBV28 and TRBJ2-3, is DVKVTQSSRYLVKRTGEKVFLECVQDMDHENMFWYRQDPGLGLRLIYFSYDVKMKEKGDIPEGYSVSREKKERFSLILESASTNQTSMYLCASSFRRGSTDTQYFGPGTRLTVL.

This clone has only one observation. This sequence joins TRBV7-6 and TRBJ1-1, with no clear D. The germline gives CDR1 SGHVS, CDR2 FNYEAQ. The V end lost 4 bases, the J end lost 6 bases, and 18 bases lay between the germline ends. The CDR3 loop spans 15 amino acids. CDR3: CASSSDYSQDAEAFF. CDR3 DNA: TGTGCCAGCAGCTCCGACTACTCCCAGGACGCTGAAGCTTTCTTT.

The chain links TRBV30 to TRBJ2-7; 11 bases map to TRBD1. This CDR3 has 15 amino acids. Losses at the gene ends were 0 bases for V and 5 bases for J; bases not matched to a gene: 6. Germline lookup yields CDR1 GTSNPN and CDR2 SVGIG (reference sequence). CDR3 nucleotide sequence: TGTGCCTGGAGTGTACTGGGACAGGGGGGGGACGAGCAGTACTTC. This gives the protein CAWSVLGQGGDEQYF. Looking up the rest from reference TRBV30 and TRBJ2-7 gives the full variable domain: SQTIHQWPATLVQPVGSPLSLECTVEGTSNPNLYWYRQAAGRGLQLLFYSVGIGQISSEVPQNLSASRPQDRQFILSSKKLLLSDSGFYLCAWSVLGQGGDEQYFGPGTRLTVT.

This clone was seen only once. V gene TRBV5-6 combines with J gene TRBJ2-3; TRBD1 is a possible D gene (6 bases). Germline CDR1 reads SGHDT; CDR2 reads YYEEEE. Trimming took off 2 bases at V and 3 bases at J, with 10 bases between the two ends. The CDR3 loop spans 14 amino acids. The CDR3 DNA sequence: TGTGCCAGCAGCTTTTCAGGGGTAACAGATACGCAGTATTTT. This translates into CASSFSGVTDTQYF.

The J gene is TRBJ2-3, the V gene TRBV29-1; TRBD2 might be the D (5 bases). Germline V gene lookup returns CDR1 SQVTM and CDR2 ANQGSEA. The CDR3 length is 10 residues. Trimming removed 7 bases from V and 6 bases from J, with 8 bases in between. CDR3 loop: CSARGDTQYF. Here the CDR3 DNA reads TGCAGCGCCCGGGGTGATACGCAGTATTTT.

This chain links TRBV29-1 with TRBJ1-1; D unresolved. The CDR3 totals 13 residues. CDR1 SQVTM and CDR2 ANQGSEA come from the germline V gene. V dropped 3 bases and J dropped 4 bases, with 12 bases sitting between them. CDR3: CSVDFPLSTEAFF. DNA for the CDR3: TGCAGCGTTGACTTTCCGTTGAGCACTGAAGCTTTCTTT.

V usage is TRBV28 and J usage is TRBJ1-3; maybe TRBD1 (5 bases). V was cut by 2 bases and J by 7 bases, with 9 bases left in between. The CDR3 consists of 13 residues. Germline CDR1 and CDR2: MDHEN and SYDVKM. DNA of the CDR3: TGTGCCAGCAGTTTAGGGGCCGGGAACACCATATATTTT. This sequence encodes CASSLGAGNTIYF.

The DNA of the CDR3 is TGCGCCAGCAGCGTGGGGACAGGGGGCCCAGATACGCAGTATTTT. This codes for CASSVGTGGPDTQYF. V usage is TRBV5-1 and J usage is TRBJ2-3; 12 bases agree with TRBD1. The CDR3 extends over 15 amino acids. CDR1 SGHRS and CDR2 YFSETQ come from the germline V gene. V gave up 4 bases and J gave up 4 bases; unmatched junction bases: 4.

This clone was observed a handful of times. J is TRBJ1-2 and V is TRBV9, with TRBD1 matching 8 bases. The CDR3 contains 13 residues. CDR1 and CDR2 (germline): SGDLS, YYNGEE. V lost 5 bases, J lost 5 bases, and 5 bases stayed unmatched. Here the CDR3 DNA reads TGTGCCAGCAGAGAAACAGGGGGATATGGCTACACCTTC. This codes for CASRETGGYGYTF.

This chain joins TRBV7-6 and TRBJ2-2; 9 nucleotides align to TRBD2. Germline loops: CDR1 SGHVS, CDR2 FNYEAQ. Losses at the gene ends were 2 bases for V and 3 bases for J; bases not matched to a gene: 7. This CDR3 has 17 residues. The CDR3 nucleotides read TGTGCCAGCAGCTTACGACCCGCGGGGGGGGACACCGGGGAGCTGTTTTTT. Encoded protein: CASSLRPAGGDTGELFF.

The rearrangement links TRBV6-1 to TRBJ2-7, with 8 bases aligning to TRBD1. V gave up 2 bases and J gave up 6 bases; unmatched junction bases: 9. CDR1 is MNHNS and CDR2 is SASEGT in the germline V gene. This CDR3 spans 15 amino acids. CDR3 sequence (DNA): TGTGCCAGCAGTGAAAGTCGGGACAGGTATCTCGAGCAGTACGTC. Translating it yields CASSESRDRYLEQYV.

In its sample, this clone was seen once. The chain has TRBV6-6 and TRBJ2-5, with 7 bases identical to TRBD2. In germline, CDR1 is MNHNY, CDR2 SVGAGI (reference sequence). The CDR3 has 14 amino acids. Trimming took 4 bases from V and 11 from J; bases not matched to a gene: 13. For the CDR3, the DNA is TGTGCCAGCAGTTCCCCGTCTCTCAGCGGGGAGCAGTACTTC. Translating gives CASSSPSLSGEQYF.

This sequence joins TRBV7-3 and TRBJ1-2, with D possibly TRBD1 on 6 matching bases. The length of the CDR3 is 13 residues. The V end was cut by 5 bases, the J end by 8 bases, with 15 bases between. CDR1 SGHTA and CDR2 FQGTGA come from the germline V gene. CDR3 in amino acids: CASSPGAGLGYTF. Here the CDR3 DNA reads TGTGCCAGCAGCCCAGGGGCAGGGTTAGGCTACACCTTC.

In DNA, the CDR3 is TGTGCCAGCAGCCAGCTTAAGTTTAGGAGCTCCTACAATGAGCAGTTCTTC. Amino acid sequence: CASSQLKFRSSYNEQFF. V gene TRBV7-8 combines with J gene TRBJ2-1; D remains unclear. V was cut by 5 bases and J by 0 bases, with 17 bases left in between. The CDR3 covers 17 residues. In germline, CDR1 is SGHVS, CDR2 FQNEAQ. Together with reference TRBV7-8 and TRBJ2-1, the CDR3 gives the full variable domain: GAGVSQSPRYKVAKRGQDVALRCDPISGHVSLFWYQQALGQGPEFLTYFQNEAQLDKSGLPSDRFFAERPEGSVSTLKIQRTQQEDSAVYLCASSQLKFRSSYNEQFFGPGTRLTVL.

This clone was seen at least ten times. The chain has TRBV6-5 and TRBJ1-5, with TRBD1 as a possible D gene (5 bases). V was pared by 2 bases and J by 4 bases, with 9 bases between. The CDR3 is 14 amino acids. The germline gives CDR1 MNHEY, CDR2 SVGAGI. The CDR3 DNA reads TGTGCCAGCAGTTACGGGGCAGAGAATCAGCCCCAGCATTTT. Translation gives CASSYGAENQPQHF.